This T cell receptor beta chain came from a study of CD8+CD57+ T cells in acquired aplastic anemia. Study-wide findings and caveats: Researchers report that 25 to 30 CD8+ CDR3 sequences appeared in both patients and controls.

Patients picked for sequencing had shown CD8+CD57+ cell expansion detected by flow cytometry. The patients all had a severe acquired aplastic anemia diagnosis. When blood sampling took place, the patients had received no therapy. The CDR3 spans 10 residues, counting both ends. Germline CDR1 SNHLY, CDR2 FYNNEI. CDR3 and TCR beta VDJ profiling relied on genomic DNA as the template. A single record per CDR3 protein comes from TCRdb applying MiXCR to the reads. The sample comprises about 200,000 distinct CDR3 sequences, under 55% of which are singletons, and just under 20% rests with the top ten. Comment on this clonotype: Its antigen remains unidentified. Without the conserved terminal phenylalanine or tryptophan, this CDR3 likely stems from a read error. The DNA is left out, because the CDR3 cannot be placed on it with certainty; the CDR3 is given as TCRdb lists it.

The TCR sequence derives from a human donor with aplastic anemia. The rearrangement links TRBV2 to TRBJ2-2; the table calls TRBD1, which could not be checked here. Input material: sorted CD4+, CD8+, or CD8+CD57+ T cells (not recorded which) from PBMCs. CDR3 region: CASPGARDRY.